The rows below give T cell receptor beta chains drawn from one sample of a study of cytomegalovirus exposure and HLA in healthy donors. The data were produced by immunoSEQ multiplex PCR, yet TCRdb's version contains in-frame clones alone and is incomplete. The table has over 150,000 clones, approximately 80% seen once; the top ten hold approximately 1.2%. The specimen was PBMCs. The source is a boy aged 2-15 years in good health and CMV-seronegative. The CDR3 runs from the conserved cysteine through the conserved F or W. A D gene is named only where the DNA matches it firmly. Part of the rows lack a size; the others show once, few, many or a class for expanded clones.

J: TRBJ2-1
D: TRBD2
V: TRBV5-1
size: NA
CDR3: CASSDPSGGATEQFF
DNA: TGCGCCAGCAGCGACCCTAGCGGGGGGGCCACTGAGCAGTTCTTC

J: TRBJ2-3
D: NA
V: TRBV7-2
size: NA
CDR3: CASSSPVGVSITDTQYF
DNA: TGTGCCAGCAGCTCACCCGTCGGGGTCTCTATCACAGATACGCAGTATTTT

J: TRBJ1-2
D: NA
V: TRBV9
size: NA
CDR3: CASSRRDGYTF
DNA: TGTGCCAGCAGTCGGAGGGATGGCTACACCTTC

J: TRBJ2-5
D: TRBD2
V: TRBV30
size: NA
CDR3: CAWSVGGLAEETQYF
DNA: TGTGCCTGGAGTGTAGGGGGACTAGCGGAAGAGACCCAGTACTTC

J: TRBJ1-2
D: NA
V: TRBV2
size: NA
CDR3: CASSLKRQDRTLRISNYGYTF
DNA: TGTGCCAGCAGTTTAAAACGACAGGACCGCACCCTACGGATTTCCAACTATGGCTACACCTTC

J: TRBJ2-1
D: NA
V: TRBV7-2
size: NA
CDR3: CASSLKVRGGVPADEQFF
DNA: TGTGCCAGCAGCTTAAAGGTTCGAGGGGGGGTCCCGGCGGATGAGCAGTTCTTC

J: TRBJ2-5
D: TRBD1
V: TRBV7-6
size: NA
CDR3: CASSLGTGGSETQYF
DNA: TGTGCCAGCAGCTTAGGGACAGGGGGCTCAGAGACCCAGTACTTC

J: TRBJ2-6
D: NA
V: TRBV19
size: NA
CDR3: CASSLPGANVLTF
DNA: TGTGCCAGTAGTCTTCCTGGGGCCAACGTCCTGACTTTC

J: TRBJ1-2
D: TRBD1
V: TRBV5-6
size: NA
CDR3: CASSSDRGYGYTF
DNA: TGTGCCAGCAGCTCGGACAGGGGCTACGGCTACACCTTC

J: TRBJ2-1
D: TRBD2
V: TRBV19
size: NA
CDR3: CASTGRRASGDNEQFF
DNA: TGTGCCAGTACGGGACGTCGGGCTAGCGGAGACAATGAGCAGTTCTTC

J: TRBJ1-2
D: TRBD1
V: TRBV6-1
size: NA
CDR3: CASSPDRDYGYTF
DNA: TGTGCCAGCAGCCCTGACAGGGACTATGGCTACACCTTC

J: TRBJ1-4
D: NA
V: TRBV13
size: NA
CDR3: CASSSPRDPPNEKLFF
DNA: TGTGCCAGCAGCTCTCCCCGGGATCCGCCTAATGAAAAACTGTTTTTT

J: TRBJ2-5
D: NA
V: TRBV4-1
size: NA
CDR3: CASSQGARETQYF
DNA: TGCGCCAGCAGCCAAGGGGCTCGAGAGACCCAGTACTTC

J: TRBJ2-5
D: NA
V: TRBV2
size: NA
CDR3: CASSRDSPGQETQYF
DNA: TGTGCCAGCAGTAGGGACTCCCCTGGGCAGGAGACCCAGTACTTC

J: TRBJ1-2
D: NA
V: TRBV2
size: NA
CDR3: CASSDEHHGYTF
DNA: TGTGCCAGCAGTGACGAACACCATGGCTACACCTTC

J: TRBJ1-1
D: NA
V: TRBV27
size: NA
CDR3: CASSKGRGYRDTEAFF
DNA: TGTGCCAGCAGTAAAGGAAGGGGGTATCGGGACACTGAAGCTTTCTTT

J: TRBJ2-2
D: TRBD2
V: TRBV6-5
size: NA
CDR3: CASSYRTSGNTGELFF
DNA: TGTGCCAGCAGTTACCGGACTAGCGGGAACACCGGGGAGCTGTTTTTT

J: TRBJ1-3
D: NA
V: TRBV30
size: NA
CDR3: CAFAHRRSSGNTIYF
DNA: TGTGCCTTTGCCCATCGCCGGAGCTCTGGAAACACCATATATTTT

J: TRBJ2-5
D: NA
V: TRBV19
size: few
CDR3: CASSIVGLPETQYF
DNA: TGTGCCAGTAGTATAGTAGGACTCCCGGAGACCCAGTACTTC

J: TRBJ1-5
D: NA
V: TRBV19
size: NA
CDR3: CASSRAGLPQHF
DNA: TGTGCCAGTAGTAGGGCAGGGTTGCCCCAGCATTTT

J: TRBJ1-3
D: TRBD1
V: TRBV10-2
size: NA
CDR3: CASGTDTGNTIYF
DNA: TGCGCCAGTGGGACAGATACTGGAAACACCATATATTTT

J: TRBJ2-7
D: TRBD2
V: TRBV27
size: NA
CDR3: CASSLVLAGVSEQYF
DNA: TGTGCCAGCAGTTTAGTCCTAGCGGGAGTTTCCGAGCAGTACTTC

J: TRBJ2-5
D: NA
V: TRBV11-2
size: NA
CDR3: CASSLFGGEGETQYF
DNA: TGTGCCAGCAGCTTATTCGGGGGAGAGGGGGAGACCCAGTACTTC

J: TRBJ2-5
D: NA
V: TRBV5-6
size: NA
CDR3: CASSPQGIKETQYF
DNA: TGTGCCAGCAGCCCCCAGGGAATCAAAGAGACCCAGTACTTC

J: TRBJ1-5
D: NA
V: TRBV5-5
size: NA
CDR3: CASSQGGTVRSYQPQHF
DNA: TGTGCCAGCAGCCAAGGGGGTACAGTCAGGAGTTATCAGCCCCAGCATTTT

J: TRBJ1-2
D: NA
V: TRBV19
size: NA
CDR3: CASSIARGNRDYGYTF
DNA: TGTGCCAGTAGTATAGCGAGGGGGAATCGGGACTATGGCTACACCTTC

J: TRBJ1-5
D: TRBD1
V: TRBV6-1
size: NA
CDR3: CASSERQGDYQPQHF
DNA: TGTGCCAGCAGTGAACGACAGGGGGACTATCAGCCCCAGCATTTT

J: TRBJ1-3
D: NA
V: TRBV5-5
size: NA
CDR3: CASSLDRRSGNTIYF
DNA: TGTGCCAGCAGCTTAGACAGGAGATCTGGAAACACCATATATTTT

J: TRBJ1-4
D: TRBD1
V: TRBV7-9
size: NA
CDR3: CASRVGGTGAEKLFF
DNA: TGTGCCAGCAGAGTTGGGGGGACAGGGGCTGAAAAACTGTTTTTT

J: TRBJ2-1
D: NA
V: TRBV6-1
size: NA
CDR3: CASSEGQGIYNEQFF
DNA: TGTGCCAGCAGTGAAGGCCAGGGGATATACAATGAGCAGTTCTTC

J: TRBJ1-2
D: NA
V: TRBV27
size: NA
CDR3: CASSLLGSPSGGYTF
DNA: TGTGCCAGCAGTTTGCTAGGGAGCCCCTCGGGTGGCTACACCTTC

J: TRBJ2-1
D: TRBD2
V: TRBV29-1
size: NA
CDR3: CSVVGSGSDEQFF
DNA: TGCAGCGTTGTCGGTAGCGGGAGTGATGAGCAGTTCTTC

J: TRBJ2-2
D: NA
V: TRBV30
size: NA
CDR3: CAWRGGGSTGELFF
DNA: TGTGCCTGGAGGGGAGGAGGGAGTACCGGGGAGCTGTTTTTT

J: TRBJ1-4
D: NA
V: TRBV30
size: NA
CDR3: CAWSSRGNEKLFF
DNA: TGTGCCTGGAGTTCCAGAGGTAATGAAAAACTGTTTTTT

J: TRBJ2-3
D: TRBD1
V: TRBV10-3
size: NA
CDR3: CAISESIVSGGGTDTQYF
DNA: TGTGCCATCAGTGAGTCAATAGTGTCAGGGGGAGGCACAGATACGCAGTATTTT

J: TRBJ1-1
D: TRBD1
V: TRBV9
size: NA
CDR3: CASSGGQELNTEAFF
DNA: TGTGCCAGCAGCGGCGGACAGGAGTTGAACACTGAAGCTTTCTTT

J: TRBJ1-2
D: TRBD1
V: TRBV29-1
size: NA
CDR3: CSVESTGGTFYGYTF
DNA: TGCAGCGTTGAATCGACAGGGGGGACCTTCTATGGCTACACCTTC

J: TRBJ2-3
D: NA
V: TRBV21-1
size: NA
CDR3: CASSRSFERGGTDTQYF
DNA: TGTGCCAGCAGCAGATCCTTTGAGCGGGGGGGCACAGATACGCAGTATTTT

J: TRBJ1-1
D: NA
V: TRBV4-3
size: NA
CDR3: CASSQDPGRNTEAFF
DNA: TGCGCCAGCAGCCAAGATCCGGGAAGGAACACTGAAGCTTTCTTT

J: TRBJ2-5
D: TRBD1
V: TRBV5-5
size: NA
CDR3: CASSIGTGDQETQYF
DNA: TGTGCCAGCAGCATCGGGACAGGGGACCAAGAGACCCAGTACTTC

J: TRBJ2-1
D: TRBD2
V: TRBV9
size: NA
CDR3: CASSLRLAGGMNEQFF
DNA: TGTGCCAGCAGCCTGAGGCTAGCGGGGGGGATGAATGAGCAGTTCTTC